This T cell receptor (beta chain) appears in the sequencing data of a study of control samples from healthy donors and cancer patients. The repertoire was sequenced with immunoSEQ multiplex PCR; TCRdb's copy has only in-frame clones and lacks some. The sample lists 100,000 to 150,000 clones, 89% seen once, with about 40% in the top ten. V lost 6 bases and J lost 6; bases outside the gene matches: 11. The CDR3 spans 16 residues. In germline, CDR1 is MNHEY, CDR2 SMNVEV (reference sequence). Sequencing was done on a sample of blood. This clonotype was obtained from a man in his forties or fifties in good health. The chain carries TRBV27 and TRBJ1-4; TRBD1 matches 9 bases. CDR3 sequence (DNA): TGTGCCAGCAGATTACAGGGGGCTGGCGTTGATGAAAAACTGTTTTTT. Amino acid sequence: CASRLQGAGVDEKLFF.